A single sample is the source of the 24 T cell receptor beta chains below, sequenced in a study of human T cells and chemical hapten exposure. Documented time point: patch test 1, 2 weeks after DPC sensitization. Treatment: therapeutic diphenylcyclopropenone sensitization with weekly scalp DPC. TCRdb re-analysed the RACE reads in MiXCR, keeping a single row per CDR3 protein. The profile shows over 95,000 distinct CDR3 sequences, 12% of them singletons. The specimen was whole blood, collected in connection with sensitization to the hapten diphenylcyclopropenone (DPC). Receptors originate from a woman between 35 and 50 years old with alopecia areata. Some clones in this sample may be carry-over from other donors' samples.

This clonotype came up a few times. In DNA, the CDR3 is TGTGCCAGCAGTGAAGTTCGGGGGATTAGCACAGATACGCAGTATTTT. Translating gives CASSEVRGISTDTQYF. This rearrangement joins TRBV2 to TRBJ2-3; D is possibly TRBD2 (6 bases). The CDR3 contains 16 residues. V lost 1 base to trimming and J lost 0 bases, with 11 bases between them. Looked up from germline, CDR1 is SNHLY and CDR2 is FYNNEI. The whole variable domain, remainder taken from reference TRBV2 and TRBJ2-3, is EPEVTQTPSHQVTQMGQEVILRCVPISNHLYFYWYRQILGQKVEFLVSFYNNEISEKSEIFDDQFSVERPDGSNFTLKIRSTKLEDSAMYFCASSEVRGISTDTQYFGPGTRLTVL.

J is TRBJ2-7 and V is TRBV11-3, with D perhaps matching TRBD1 (9 bases). The V end was cut by 5 bases, the J end by 2 bases, with 16 bases between. CDR1 and CDR2 from the germline V gene are SGHNT and YENEEA. The length of the CDR3 is 15 residues. The CDR3 nucleotides read TGTGCCAGCAGCCCCGGGGGGGACAGGGCCTACGAGCAGTACTTC. Residues: CASSPGGDRAYEQYF.

In its sample, this clonotype was seen a few times. The V and J genes are TRBV18 and TRBJ2-4; 11 positions match TRBD2. V lost 0 bases to trimming and J lost 8 bases; unmatched junction nucleotides: 12. The CDR3 runs 18 residues. CDR1 and CDR2 from the germline V gene are KGHSH and LQKENI. The CDR3 bases are TGTGCCAGCTCACCACCCGTGGATAGCGGGAGGGATCGGGACATTCAGTACTTC. This sequence encodes CASSPPVDSGRDRDIQYF.

This clonotype was observed at least ten times. This sequence joins TRBV6-6 and TRBJ2-7; D call uncertain. Germline values: CDR1 MNHNY, CDR2 SVGAGI (reference sequence). V was pared by 6 bases and J by 3 bases, with 6 bases between. This CDR3 is built from 11 residues. The CDR3 loop reads CASSHLYEQYF. The DNA of the CDR3 is TGTGCCAGCAGCCACCTCTACGAGCAGTACTTC.

The chain couples TRBV7-2 to TRBJ2-1; no reliable D call. The CDR3 is 14 amino acids. Trimming took off 3 bases at V and 10 bases at J, with 16 bases between the two ends. Germline V gives CDR1 SGHTA, CDR2 FQGNSA. The CDR3 DNA follows: TGTGCCAGCAGCTTCGGCTTAGAGTATCGGGAGCAGTTCTTC. Translating it yields CASSFGLEYREQFF.

This clonotype showed up just a few times. The chain joins TRBV27 to TRBJ1-1, with D maybe TRBD1 (5 bases). Looked up from germline, CDR1 is MNHEY and CDR2 is SMNVEV (reference sequence). CDR3 length equals 18 residues. Between the trimmed V and J ends, which lost 2 bases and 0 bases, there was a span of 19 bases. Here the CDR3 DNA reads TGTGCCAGCAGTTTAAAGCCCCCAGGGTACCGCATGAACACTGAAGCTTTCTTT. This gives the protein CASSLKPPGYRMNTEAFF.

The sample holds a few counts of this clonotype. The J gene is TRBJ2-2, the V gene TRBV18; D remains unclear. Germline loops: CDR1 KGHSH, CDR2 LQKENI. This CDR3 has 12 residues. V was trimmed by 5 bases and J by 4 bases, leaving 5 bases between them. CDR3 amino acids: CASSNPTGELFF. CDR3 coding DNA: TGTGCCAGCTCAAATCCCACCGGGGAGCTGTTTTTT.

This clonotype has at least ten counts. The rearrangement links TRBV11-2 to TRBJ2-1, with 11 bases fitting TRBD2. The CDR3 is 13 amino acids. Germline V CDR1 and CDR2: SGHAT, FQNNGV. V was pared by 5 bases and J by 10 bases, with 4 bases of the junction left unmatched. The chain's CDR3 is CASSPGTSGEQFF. The CDR3 coding sequence is TGTGCCAGCAGCCCCGGGACTAGCGGCGAGCAGTTCTTC.

This clonotype has a count of ten or more. This chain connects TRBV2 to TRBJ2-2, with TRBD1 matching 8 bases. Germline trimming cut 7 bases from V and 3 bases from J; bases unmatched to any gene: 4. This CDR3 has 14 amino acids. Germline values: CDR1 SNHLY, CDR2 FYNNEI. CDR3 region: CASIQGADTGELFF. The CDR3 bases are TGTGCCAGCATTCAGGGGGCGGACACCGGGGAGCTGTTTTTT.

V is TRBV27 and J is TRBJ1-1, with TRBD1 matching over 10 bases. The germline V gene has CDR1 MNHEY and CDR2 SMNVEV (reference sequence). CDR3 length equals 14 residues. V dropped 5 bases and J dropped 5; count of bases not matched to a gene: 5. The CDR3 DNA is TGTGCCAGCAGTAGACAGGGGGCGAGAACTGAAGCTTTCTTT. Protein sequence: CASSRQGARTEAFF.

The sample holds many counts of this clonotype. The chain recombines TRBV5-5 with TRBJ2-6; possibly TRBD1 for D (6 bases). Germline V gene lookup returns CDR1 SGHKS and CDR2 YYEKEE (reference sequence). V shed 10 bases and J shed 0 bases, with 20 bases lying between them. The CDR3 loop spans 17 amino acids. The CDR3, as DNA: TGTGCCGTGCAGCGGACAGCTACACTCTCTGGGGCCAACGTCCTGACTTTC. Its protein product is CAVQRTATLSGANVLTF.

This clonotype was seen only a few times. This chain links TRBV27 with TRBJ2-1; 7 nucleotides line up with TRBD1. The V gene's germline CDR1 is MNHEY and CDR2 SMNVEV (reference sequence). There are 15 residues in the CDR3. The V and J ends lost 6 bases and 4 bases, in that order; junction bases with no gene match: 9. CDR3: CASRSFTGAYNEQFF. The DNA for the CDR3 is TGTGCCAGCAGATCCTTTACAGGGGCTTACAATGAGCAGTTCTTC.

V gene TRBV28 combines with J gene TRBJ2-7, with D uncertain. This CDR3 is 10 amino acids long. The germline V gene has CDR1 MDHEN and CDR2 SYDVKM. With 6 bases removed from V and 5 bases from J, the gap between germline ends came to 5 bases. CDR3 bases: TGTGCCAGCAGAAGAGACGAGCAGTACTTC. Residues: CASRRDEQYF.

V is TRBV20-1 and J is TRBJ2-2; D is unclear. V gave up 3 bases and J gave up 5 bases, with 4 bases separating them. Germline-derived CDR1 and CDR2 are DFQATT and SNEGSKA (reference sequence). The CDR3 spans 11 residues. CDR3 in DNA: TGCAGTGCTAGGGGGACCGGGGAGCTGTTTTTT. This sequence encodes CSARGTGELFF.

This clonotype has at least ten counts. The V and J genes are TRBV12-3 or TRBV12-4 and TRBJ2-5, with D hard to call. The V end lost 3 bases, the J end lost 5 bases, and 16 bases lay between the germline ends. CDR3 length: 15 residues. As DNA, the CDR3 is TGTGCCAGCAGTTTTAGCTGGTCCGGTTGGGAGACCCAGTACTTC. Encoded protein: CASSFSWSGWETQYF.

This clonotype was detected only a few times. This rearrangement joins TRBV7-3 to TRBJ2-2, with 7 bases that match TRBD2. The V gene's germline CDR1 is SGHTA and CDR2 FQGTGA. Germline trimming cut 3 bases from V and 6 bases from J; bases unmatched to any gene: 4. The CDR3 has 14 residues. The CDR3 loop reads CASSFDAGAGELFF. The CDR3 DNA reads as TGTGCCAGCAGCTTCGATGCGGGAGCCGGGGAGCTGTTTTTT.

This clonotype was counted ten times or more. The chain joins TRBV3-1 to TRBJ2-1; 14 bases align to TRBD2. The CDR3 sequence is 18 residues long. Germline CDR1 LGHDT, CDR2 YNNKEL (reference sequence). V trimming: 3 bases; J trimming: 7 bases; junction bases outside the gene matches: 11. The CDR3 loop is CASSHQPSGTSGSNEQFF. The CDR3 DNA sequence: TGTGCCAGCAGCCACCAACCTTCCGGGACTAGCGGGAGTAATGAGCAGTTCTTC.

This clonotype was picked up a small number of times. The chain combines TRBV27 with TRBJ1-6, with D hard to call. Trimming stripped 5 bases from V and 7 bases from J, with 6 bases between. The germline V gene encodes CDR1 MNHEY and CDR2 SMNVEV (reference sequence). This CDR3 region has 12 residues. CDR3 in DNA: TGTGCCAGCAGTCACAGCAATTCACCCCTCCACTTT. This translates into CASSHSNSPLHF.

The rearrangement links TRBV6-5 to TRBJ2-7, with a weak D call TRBD2 (6 bases). CDR1 MNHEY and CDR2 SVGAGI come from the germline V gene. V was clipped by 8 bases and J by 0 bases, with 23 bases between them. The CDR3 is 17 residues long. This CDR3 reads CASSLTPGGVTSYEQYF. The CDR3 nucleotides are TGTGCCAGCTCCCTTACCCCCGGCGGGGTCACCTCCTACGAGCAGTACTTC.

This sequence joins TRBV18 and TRBJ1-5; D not resolved. This CDR3 is built from 13 residues. The germline V gene encodes CDR1 KGHSH and CDR2 LQKENI. Trimming took off 2 bases at V and 5 bases at J, with 7 bases between the two ends. CDR3 protein: CASSPGEDQPQHF. In DNA, the CDR3 is TGTGCCAGCTCACCAGGGGAAGATCAGCCCCAGCATTTT.

This chain links TRBV28 with TRBJ2-7, with D possibly TRBD2 on 5 matching bases. The V gene lost 2 bases and the J gene lost 6 bases, with 8 bases spanning the gap. This CDR3 contains 12 residues. Per germline, CDR1 MDHEN and CDR2 SYDVKM. This CDR3 is CASSLERGEQYF. The CDR3 DNA reads TGTGCCAGCAGTTTAGAACGGGGCGAGCAGTACTTC.

With respect to this clonotype: As the CDR3 is not closed by the conserved phenylalanine or tryptophan, this likely results from a read error. V gene TRBV20-1 combines with J gene TRBJ2-7; TRBD2 matches 10 bases. J lost 4 bases, V lost 1 base, and 4 bases had no gene match. The CDR3 consists of 14 residues. Germline V gene sequence: CDR1 DFQATT, CDR2 SNEGSKA (reference sequence). The CDR3 DNA sequence: TGCAGTGCTAGAGGAGCGGGAGGGGGTTACGAGCAGTACTAC. As protein: CSARGAGGGYEQYY.

The table lists this clonotype with a few counts. The rearrangement joins TRBV20-1 to TRBJ2-2; D gene uncertain. From germline, CDR1 is DFQATT and CDR2 SNEGSKA (reference sequence). With 7 bases removed from V and 3 bases from J, the gap between germline ends came to 18 bases. This CDR3 has 15 residues. The CDR3 DNA reads TGCAGTGTTAAGGAGCCTGGGATGGACACCGGGGAGCTGTTTTTT. Amino acids: CSVKEPGMDTGELFF.

The chain links TRBV10-3 to TRBJ2-5, with TRBD1 identical over 8 bases. Germline assignment: CDR1 ENHRY and CDR2 SYGVKD. This CDR3 spans 13 amino acids. V was clipped by 4 bases and J by 5 bases; unmatched bases: 3. CDR3 DNA: TGTGCCATCAGTGTGGACAGGGCCGAGACCCAGTACTTC. Its translation is CAISVDRAETQYF.